This T cell receptor (beta chain) was sequenced during a study of beta chain features in type 1 diabetes. Findings of the study overall: Researchers report that Type 1 diabetes patients had moderately but significantly shorter TCRB CDR3s across all four CD4+ subsets. Possibly, sequencing cDNA over-represented cells that had high TCR expression levels.

The authors reverse transcribed all of the isolated RNA, so sequencing captured expressed TCRB transcripts. The repertoire was sequenced with immunoSEQ multiplex PCR; TCRdb's copy has only in-frame clones and lacks some. Of a few hundred thousand clones detected, approximately 15% appear once; the ten largest clones hold about 0.015%. Germline lookup yields CDR1 MDHEN and CDR2 SYDVKM. V shed 8 bases and J 7 bases; nucleotides not matched to a gene: 9. The CDR3 has 15 residues. About this clone: No antigen is known for it.

The V call is TRBV28, the J call TRBJ2-1; the match to TRBD2 covers 12 bases. This TCR was sampled from a woman aged 18-30 years with type 1 diabetes. Sequencing was performed on naive CD4+ T cells from blood. The CDR3 reads CASQSSGRGRNEQFF. CDR3 in DNA: TGTGCCAGCCAATCTAGCGGGAGGGGGAGGAATGAGCAGTTCTTC.